This passage covers 17 T cell receptor beta chains from one sample sequenced in a study of CD8+ T cells in alopecia areata. Treatment reported: oral pan-JAK inhibitor, 5-10 mg twice daily. Extraction and reverse transcription of RNA yielded cDNA as the sequencing template. Measured with immunoSEQ multiplex PCR; TCRdb has only the in-frame clones, and not every one. The table has under 150,000 clones, less than 70% seen once; the top ten hold roughly 3.5%. Sample: CD4+ T cells sorted from blood, taken at week 24, from a patient treated with tofacitinib. The receptors shown here come from a human donor with alopecia areata.

This clone was observed a handful of times. V is TRBV19 and J is TRBJ1-6; unclear D gene. Trimming shortened V by 7 bases and J by 6 bases, and 10 bases separated the two germline ends. CDR1 is LNHDA, CDR2 SQIVND, per germline (reference sequence). The CDR3 has 13 residues. Here the CDR3 reads CASTQALNSPLHF. For the CDR3, the DNA is TGTGCCAGTACCCAAGCACTTAATTCACCCCTCCACTTT.

V gene TRBV30 combines with J gene TRBJ1-2; TRBD1 might be the D (6 bases). This CDR3 has 13 residues. V lost 8 bases and J lost 2, with 15 bases in between. Germline CDR1 GTSNPN, CDR2 SVGIG (reference sequence). For the CDR3, the DNA is TGTGCCGGATGGGGGCGCCGGAACTATGGCTACACCTTC. As protein: CAGWGRRNYGYTF.

This clone has just a few counts. The chain recombines TRBV28 with TRBJ1-1; no reliable D call. Germline V gene lookup returns CDR1 MDHEN and CDR2 SYDVKM. The CDR3 is 16 amino acids. V was pared by 4 bases and J by 0 bases, with 15 bases between. The CDR3, as DNA: TGTGCCAGCAGTTCCGCAGCAGGACCTCTGAACACTGAAGCTTTCTTT. It translates to CASSSAAGPLNTEAFF.

The V gene is TRBV7-3, the J gene TRBJ2-3, with D perhaps TRBD2 (6 bases). The CDR3 extends over 14 amino acids. With 5 bases removed from V and 0 bases from J, the gap between germline ends came to 9 bases. In germline, CDR1 is SGHTA, CDR2 FQGTGA. The CDR3 DNA is TGTGCCAGCAGCCGAGGGACTAGCACAGATACGCAGTATTTT. It yields the protein CASSRGTSTDTQYF.

The V call is TRBV15, the J call TRBJ1-6; D ambiguous. Trimming took 5 bases from V and 8 from J, leaving 10 bases between them. CDR3 length: 13 amino acids. Germline V lookup: CDR1 LNHNV, CDR2 YYDKDF (reference sequence). The CDR3 region is CATSWARDSPLHF. The CDR3 region has the DNA TGTGCCACCAGCTGGGCGCGGGATTCACCCCTCCACTTT.

The V call is TRBV28, the J call TRBJ1-5; 8 nucleotides match TRBD1. Germline CDR1 and CDR2: MDHEN and SYDVKM. This CDR3 has 15 residues. Germline trimming cut 5 bases from V and 4 bases from J; bases unmatched to any gene: 7. As DNA, the CDR3 is TGTGCCAGCAGTCCCACAGGGGGATTAAATCAGCCCCAGCATTTT. Translation: CASSPTGGLNQPQHF.

The chain combines TRBV5-4 with TRBJ2-2, with 12 bases lining up with TRBD1. CDR3 length equals 17 residues. Germline CDR1 and CDR2: SGHNT and YYREEE (reference sequence). The junction had 5 bases not matched to a gene; V was cut back by 4 bases and J by 1 base. The CDR3 DNA is TGTGCCAGCAGCACCGGGACAGGGGGCTTGAACACCGGGGAGCTGTTTTTT. It is translated as CASSTGTGGLNTGELFF.

The CDR3 here is CASSPTGMSTEAFF. Written as DNA, the CDR3 is TGTGCCAGCAGCCCCACGGGGATGTCCACTGAAGCTTTCTTT. V is TRBV7-9 and J is TRBJ1-1; no definite D call. Trimming stripped 5 bases from V and 4 bases from J, with 14 bases between. Germline CDR1 reads SEHNR; CDR2 reads FQNEAQ (reference sequence). There are 14 residues in the CDR3.

The chain links TRBV2 to TRBJ2-5, with 7 bases fitting TRBD2. The V segment lost 6 bases and the J segment 2 bases; nucleotides outside the gene matches: 9. Germline CDR1 SNHLY, CDR2 FYNNEI. The CDR3 consists of 15 residues. CDR3 nucleotide sequence: TGTGCCAGCAGGCCCACCGGGGGAGGGCAAGAGACCCAGTACTTC. Its protein product is CASRPTGGGQETQYF.

This clone was seen a few times. V usage is TRBV11-2 and J usage is TRBJ2-7, with 10 bases lining up with TRBD1. Trimming took 6 bases from V and 2 from J; bases not matched to a gene: 7. CDR3 length: 15 amino acids. Looked up from germline, CDR1 is SGHAT and CDR2 is FQNNGV. CDR3 in DNA: TGTGCCAGCAGTTTCATCGGGACAGGGGCCTACGAGCAGTACTTC. Encoded protein: CASSFIGTGAYEQYF.

This clone was seen only a few times. The chain recombines TRBV7-2 with TRBJ2-7, with D hard to call. The CDR3 covers 14 residues. The germline V gene has CDR1 SGHTA and CDR2 FQGNSA. V was cut by 1 base and J by 0 bases, with 7 bases left in between. The CDR3 sequence is CASSLVGISYEQYF. In DNA form, the CDR3 reads TGTGCCAGCAGCTTAGTGGGTATCTCCTACGAGCAGTACTTC.

The V gene is TRBV30, the J gene TRBJ2-2; D may correspond to TRBD1 or TRBD2 (5 bases each). CDR1 is GTSNPN and CDR2 is SVGIG in the germline V gene (reference sequence). This CDR3 is built from 14 residues. Trimming left V 2 bases short and J 6 bases short, with 13 bases between. The DNA of the CDR3 is TGTGCCTGGAGTACCGGGACGGGCCCCGGGGAGCTGTTTTTT. Its translation is CAWSTGTGPGELFF. The variable domain in full, completed from reference TRBV30 and TRBJ2-2, reads SQTIHQWPATLVQPVGSPLSLECTVEGTSNPNLYWYRQAAGRGLQLLFYSVGIGQISSEVPQNLSASRPQDRQFILSSKKLLLSDSGFYLCAWSTGTGPGELFFGEGSRLTVL.

The V and J genes are TRBV30 and TRBJ2-5; D perhaps matches TRBD2 (7 bases). V lost 1 base, J lost 6 bases, and 12 bases lay in between. Germline V gene lookup returns CDR1 GTSNPN and CDR2 SVGIG (reference sequence). The CDR3 runs 13 residues. For the CDR3, the DNA is TGTGCCTGGAGTGGGGGGGGACAACAGACCCAGTACTTC. This gives the protein CAWSGGGQQTQYF.

This clone was picked up a small number of times. The chain joins TRBV10-3 to TRBJ1-5, with TRBD1 matching over 9 bases. The junction had 7 bases not matched to a gene; V was cut back by 6 bases and J by 4 bases. Germline V CDR1 and CDR2: ENHRY, SYGVKD. The CDR3 runs 15 residues. In nucleotides, the CDR3 is TGTGCCATCAGGTCCGGGACAGGGAGTAATCAGCCCCAGCATTTT. The encoded protein is CAIRSGTGSNQPQHF.

V gene TRBV14 combines with J gene TRBJ2-7, with no clear D. Trimming left V 3 bases short and J 6 bases short, with 0 bases between. From germline, CDR1 is SGHDN and CDR2 FVKESK. This CDR3 has 9 amino acids. CDR3 sequence: CASSHEQYF. The CDR3, as DNA: TGTGCCAGCAGCCACGAGCAGTACTTC.

The gene calls are TRBV29-1 and TRBJ1-2, with D possibly being TRBD1 (5 bases). Germline loops: CDR1 SQVTM, CDR2 ANQGSEA. This CDR3 has 14 amino acids. V shed 3 bases and J shed 0 bases, with 11 bases lying between them. The CDR3 DNA reads TGCAGCGTTGACGCAGGGAACCCTAACTATGGCTACACCTTC. This codes for CSVDAGNPNYGYTF.

A few counts support this clone. The DNA for the CDR3 is TGTGCCAGCAGTTCTGGGACCTTAGGGGGCTACACCTTC. Residues: CASSSGTLGGYTF. The chain carries TRBV28 and TRBJ1-2; D may be TRBD1 (5 bases). This CDR3 is built from 13 residues. Trimming shortened V by 4 bases and J by 8 bases, and 14 bases separated the two germline ends. Germline V gene lookup returns CDR1 MDHEN and CDR2 SYDVKM.